The 15 T cell receptor beta chains given below trace back to one sample, sequenced in a study of T cell changes during pregnancy in multiple sclerosis (dated by TCRdb to the late 2010s). The library was produced with the immunoSEQ multiplex PCR assay. TCRdb holds this immuneACCESS table with in-frame rearrangements only. Some clones are missing; in checked studies, unresolved V genes explain under half, and the rest has no known cause. The sample data list around 100,000 clones, and roughly 93% of these were observed just once. Approximately 0.88% of the sample comes from the top ten. The input for sequencing was peripheral blood, taken before pregnancy. These TCRs come from a female donor with multiple sclerosis, enrolled in a pregnancy study.

V gene TRBV27 combines with J gene TRBJ1-2; the D gene is possibly TRBD1 (5 bases). This CDR3 has 15 residues. Germline CDR1 MNHEY, CDR2 SMNVEV (reference sequence). V lost 0 bases and J lost 4, with 12 bases in between. The CDR3 DNA follows: TGTGCCAGCAGTTTATCTCAGGGCGGGACCTATGGCTACACCTTC. Protein product: CASSLSQGGTYGYTF.

The J gene is TRBJ2-7, the V gene TRBV28, with 8 bases matching TRBD1. This CDR3 spans 15 amino acids. With V trimmed by 2 bases and J by 4 bases, 7 bases remained unmatched. Germline assignment: CDR1 MDHEN and CDR2 SYDVKM. The CDR3 protein is CASSLPAGGSYEQYF. CDR3 bases: TGTGCCAGCAGTTTACCCGCAGGGGGCTCTTACGAGCAGTACTTC. The entire variable domain, with the rest obtained from reference TRBV28 and TRBJ2-7, is as follows: DVKVTQSSRYLVKRTGEKVFLECVQDMDHENMFWYRQDPGLGLRLIYFSYDVKMKEKGDIPEGYSVSREKKERFSLILESASTNQTSMYLCASSLPAGGSYEQYFGPGTRLTVT.

This clone was found once. The genes are TRBV5-1 and TRBJ1-1; 8 bases agree with TRBD1. The CDR3 spans 16 residues. Germline values: CDR1 SGHRS, CDR2 YFSETQ. V gave up 5 bases and J gave up 0 bases; unmatched junction bases: 9. The CDR3: CASRKGTGGMNTEAFF. In nucleotides, the CDR3 is TGCGCCAGCAGAAAGGGAACAGGGGGAATGAACACTGAAGCTTTCTTT.

The chain is built from TRBV7-7 and TRBJ2-5, with 8 bases that match TRBD1. The length of the CDR3 is 15 residues. The ends lost 5 bases at V and 5 bases at J; junction bases unmatched: 10. Germline V gene lookup returns CDR1 SSHAT and CDR2 FNYEAQ (reference sequence). The CDR3 bases are TGTGCCAGCAGCCTCACAGGGGGGAGGTTGGAGACCCAGTACTTC. Translated: CASSLTGGRLETQYF.

This chain joins TRBV7-9 and TRBJ2-7; 14 nucleotides line up with TRBD2. The germline V gene has CDR1 SEHNR and CDR2 FQNEAQ (reference sequence). There are 16 residues in the CDR3. Germline trimming cut 5 bases from V and 3 bases from J; bases unmatched to any gene: 6. CDR3: CASSRTSGRSLYEQYF. CDR3 nucleotides: TGTGCCAGCAGCCGGACTAGCGGGAGGTCCCTCTACGAGCAGTACTTC.

The chain has TRBV7-9 and TRBJ2-4, with a weak D call TRBD1 (6 bases). The V gene lost 5 bases and the J gene lost 2 bases, with 22 bases spanning the gap. Germline V lookup: CDR1 SEHNR, CDR2 FQNEAQ (reference sequence). The CDR3 sequence is 18 residues long. CDR3 loop: CASSLYTGLGLPKNIQYF. As DNA, the CDR3 is TGTGCCAGCAGCCTATATACAGGGCTCGGTTTGCCCAAAAACATTCAGTACTTC.

This chain links TRBV2 with TRBJ2-3; D remains unclear. Per the germline V gene, CDR1 is SNHLY and CDR2 is FYNNEI. Trimming took off 4 bases at V and 1 base at J, with 12 bases between the two ends. This CDR3 is built from 15 residues. The CDR3 region is CASSAYHPRTDTQYF. CDR3 nucleotides: TGTGCCAGCAGTGCCTACCACCCTCGCACAGATACGCAGTATTTT.

This chain joins TRBV28 and TRBJ2-7, with 7 bases fitting TRBD2. CDR1 and CDR2 (germline): MDHEN, SYDVKM. Trimming took 3 bases from V and 1 from J; bases not matched to a gene: 3. The CDR3 covers 14 residues. The chain's CDR3 is CASSFIGRSYEQYF. CDR3 sequence (DNA): TGTGCCAGCAGTTTCATCGGGAGGTCCTACGAGCAGTACTTC.

The chain employs TRBV30 and TRBJ2-2; no clear D. Trimming removed 4 bases from V and 4 bases from J, with 10 bases in between. CDR3 length: 13 amino acids. Germline values: CDR1 GTSNPN, CDR2 SVGIG (reference sequence). The CDR3 loop reads CAWNPGGTGELFF. CDR3 DNA sequence: TGTGCCTGGAACCCGGGTGGCACCGGGGAGCTGTTTTTT.

This clone was seen only once. The J gene is TRBJ1-2, the V gene TRBV6-1; D is unresolved. The V gene lost 6 bases and the J gene lost 4 bases, with 18 bases spanning the gap. CDR1 MNHNS and CDR2 SASEGT come from the germline V gene. The CDR3 runs to 15 residues. CDR3 nucleotides: TGTGCCAGCAGGAACCCACAGAGATCCCCCTATGGCTACACCTTC. It is translated as CASRNPQRSPYGYTF.

This clone appeared a single time. The DNA of the CDR3 is TGTGCCAGCAGGCTGGGGAGGGACACTGAAGCTTTCTTT. Translation gives CASRLGRDTEAFF. The chain has TRBV6-1 and TRBJ1-1; D is unresolved. CDR3 length equals 13 residues. Germline V gene sequence: CDR1 MNHNS, CDR2 SASEGT. V was trimmed by 6 bases and J by 3 bases, leaving 11 bases between them.

The V and J genes are TRBV6-5 and TRBJ1-1, with 7 positions matching TRBD1. The CDR3 is made up of 15 amino acids. Germline CDR1 reads MNHEY; CDR2 reads SVGAGI. The V gene end was trimmed by 2 bases and the J gene end by 0 bases; junction bases not matched to a gene: 3. This chain's CDR3 is CASSYDREMNTEAFF. Written as DNA, the CDR3 is TGTGCCAGCAGTTACGACAGGGAAATGAACACTGAAGCTTTCTTT.

V gene TRBV6-5 combines with J gene TRBJ2-3; 7 positions match TRBD1. Germline CDR1 reads MNHEY; CDR2 reads SVGAGI. V lost 2 bases to trimming and J lost 8 bases; unmatched junction nucleotides: 4. This CDR3 contains 13 residues. As DNA, the CDR3 is TGTGCCAGCAGTTACGAGACAGGGCGTACGCAGTATTTT. It encodes CASSYETGRTQYF.

The chain uses TRBV6-5 and TRBJ1-3, with D possibly matching TRBD1 (6 bases). Deletions cut 6 bases from V and 3 bases from J, with 12 bases between. The CDR3 loop spans 14 amino acids. CDR1 is MNHEY, CDR2 SVGAGI, per germline. The CDR3 spells CASSRGQLGNTIYF. The DNA of the CDR3 is TGTGCCAGCAGCCGCGGACAGCTTGGAAACACCATATATTTT.

The genes are TRBV5-8 and TRBJ2-7; 14 bases fit TRBD2. The length of the CDR3 is 15 residues. Germline V CDR1 and CDR2: SGHTS, YDEGEE. The V gene end was trimmed by 2 bases and the J gene end by 9 bases; junction bases not matched to a gene: 7. This CDR3 reads CASSFGTSGRLLQYF. CDR3 DNA sequence: TGTGCCAGCAGCTTTGGGACTAGCGGGAGACTTTTGCAGTACTTC.